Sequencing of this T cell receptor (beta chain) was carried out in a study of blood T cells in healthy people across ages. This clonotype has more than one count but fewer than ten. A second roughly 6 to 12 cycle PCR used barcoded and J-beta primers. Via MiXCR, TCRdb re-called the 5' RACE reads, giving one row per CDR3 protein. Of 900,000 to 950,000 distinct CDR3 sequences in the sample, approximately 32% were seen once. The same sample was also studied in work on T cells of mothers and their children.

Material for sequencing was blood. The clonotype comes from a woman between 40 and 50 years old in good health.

The CDR3 region has the DNA TGTGCCAGTAGTAGGGAGAATGGGGACTCCTATGGCTACACCTTC. It encodes CASSRENGDSYGYTF. V is TRBV19 and J is TRBJ1-2; TRBD1 might be the D (5 bases). V was trimmed by 4 bases and J by 4 bases, leaving 16 bases between them. Per the germline V gene, CDR1 is LNHDA and CDR2 is SQIVND (reference sequence). This CDR3 has 15 amino acids.